The rows below give T cell receptor beta chains drawn from one sample of a study of shared clonotypes between healthy human individuals. The data were produced by immunoSEQ multiplex PCR, yet TCRdb's version contains in-frame clones alone and is incomplete. The sample lists about 1.9 million clones, roughly 93% seen once, with under 2% in the top ten. The sequencing input was naive CD8+ T cells from PBMCs. Source of these receptors: a young man in good health. Some clones in this sample may be carry-over from other donors' samples. Both conserved end residues are part of each CDR3. Fields, in order: D gene, V gene, J gene, clone size, CDR3 protein, CDR3 DNA. D genes are given only for firm matches. Not all rows give a size; the values are once, few, many and, for expanded clones, a class.

d_gene: TRBD2
v_gene: TRBV19
j_gene: TRBJ2-2
abundance: -
CDR3aa: CASTALSGANTGELFF
CDR3nt: TGTGCCAGTACCGCGCTTAGCGGGGCGAACACCGGGGAGCTGTTTTTT

d_gene: TRBD2
v_gene: TRBV5-1
j_gene: TRBJ2-7
abundance: -
CDR3aa: CASSLKPGWSGTLYEQYF
CDR3nt: TGCGCCAGCAGCCTGAAGCCGGGATGGAGCGGGACCCTCTACGAGCAGTACTTC

d_gene: -
v_gene: TRBV30
j_gene: TRBJ2-7
abundance: -
CDR3aa: CAWSGGAHEQYF
CDR3nt: TGTGCCTGGAGTGGGGGGGCCCACGAGCAGTACTTC

d_gene: TRBD1
v_gene: TRBV4-2
j_gene: TRBJ1-5
abundance: -
CDR3aa: CASSQRQGYDQPQHF
CDR3nt: TGTGCCAGCAGCCAGAGACAGGGCTATGATCAGCCCCAGCATTTT

d_gene: TRBD2
v_gene: TRBV14
j_gene: TRBJ2-1
abundance: -
CDR3aa: CASSRGLAGGYNEQFF
CDR3nt: TGTGCCAGCAGCCGGGGACTAGCGGGAGGGTACAATGAGCAGTTCTTC

d_gene: TRBD1
v_gene: TRBV6-5
j_gene: TRBJ1-1
abundance: -
CDR3aa: CASSPDRGTEAFF
CDR3nt: TGTGCCAGCAGCCCCGACAGGGGCACTGAAGCTTTCTTT

d_gene: TRBD2
v_gene: TRBV28
j_gene: TRBJ2-7
abundance: -
CDR3aa: CASSSRLAPNVLEQYF
CDR3nt: TGTGCCAGCAGTTCCCGACTAGCGCCTAACGTGTTAGAGCAGTACTTC

d_gene: -
v_gene: TRBV19
j_gene: TRBJ2-1
abundance: -
CDR3aa: CASSISGNNEQFF
CDR3nt: TGTGCCAGTAGTATTTCGGGGAACAATGAGCAGTTCTTC

d_gene: -
v_gene: TRBV29-1
j_gene: TRBJ2-7
abundance: -
CDR3aa: CSARRGDSYEQYF
CDR3nt: TGCAGCGCAAGAAGGGGGGACTCCTACGAGCAGTACTTC

d_gene: -
v_gene: TRBV27
j_gene: TRBJ2-1
abundance: -
CDR3aa: CASSSDRDYNEQFF
CDR3nt: TGTGCCAGCAGTTCGGACAGAGATTACAATGAGCAGTTCTTC

d_gene: TRBD1
v_gene: TRBV6-1
j_gene: TRBJ2-7
abundance: -
CDR3aa: CASSEAPGQGIFEQYF
CDR3nt: TGTGCCAGCAGTGAAGCGCCCGGACAGGGGATCTTCGAGCAGTACTTC

d_gene: -
v_gene: TRBV4-1
j_gene: TRBJ2-4
abundance: -
CDR3aa: CASSQDPRDVAKNIQYF
CDR3nt: TGCGCCAGCAGCCAAGACCCCAGGGATGTTGCCAAAAACATTCAGTACTTC

d_gene: TRBD1
v_gene: TRBV10-3
j_gene: TRBJ1-5
abundance: -
CDR3aa: CAISGTGKNQPQHF
CDR3nt: TGTGCCATCTCGGGGACAGGGAAAAATCAGCCCCAGCATTTT

d_gene: TRBD2
v_gene: TRBV13
j_gene: TRBJ2-3
abundance: -
CDR3aa: CASSEAGVSITDTQYF
CDR3nt: TGTGCCAGCAGCGAAGCGGGAGTAAGCATCACAGATACGCAGTATTTT

d_gene: -
v_gene: TRBV7-2
j_gene: TRBJ1-4
abundance: -
CDR3aa: CASSLASQVVNEKLFF
CDR3nt: TGTGCCAGCAGCTTAGCCTCCCAGGTGGTTAATGAAAAACTGTTTTTT

d_gene: -
v_gene: TRBV5-1
j_gene: TRBJ1-5
abundance: -
CDR3aa: CARHSRDRNQPQHF
CDR3nt: TGCGCCAGACATTCCAGGGACCGCAATCAGCCCCAGCATTTT

d_gene: TRBD1
v_gene: TRBV11-3
j_gene: TRBJ2-2
abundance: -
CDR3aa: CASSPGQGASSTGELFF
CDR3nt: TGTGCCAGCAGCCCTGGACAGGGGGCTTCGAGCACCGGGGAGCTGTTTTTT

d_gene: -
v_gene: TRBV15
j_gene: TRBJ2-5
abundance: -
CDR3aa: CATSDRYQETQYF
CDR3nt: TGTGCCACCAGCGACAGATACCAAGAGACCCAGTACTTC

d_gene: TRBD1
v_gene: TRBV28
j_gene: TRBJ1-2
abundance: -
CDR3aa: CASSPGPNRGRNYGYTF
CDR3nt: TGTGCCAGCAGCCCAGGGCCTAACAGGGGGCGCAACTATGGCTACACCTTC

d_gene: TRBD1
v_gene: TRBV7-9
j_gene: TRBJ2-7
abundance: -
CDR3aa: CASSTPQGGQAYEQYF
CDR3nt: TGTGCCAGCAGCACACCGCAAGGGGGACAGGCCTACGAGCAGTACTTC

d_gene: -
v_gene: TRBV9
j_gene: TRBJ2-7
abundance: -
CDR3aa: CASSARTGPTDEQYF
CDR3nt: TGTGCCAGCAGCGCCCGAACAGGTCCTACCGACGAGCAGTACTTC

d_gene: -
v_gene: TRBV19
j_gene: TRBJ2-7
abundance: -
CDR3aa: CASSIALRQLGEQYF
CDR3nt: TGTGCCAGTAGTATAGCGTTGCGGCAGCTCGGCGAGCAGTACTTC

d_gene: -
v_gene: TRBV11-2
j_gene: TRBJ2-7
abundance: -
CDR3aa: CASSSPTGQGSGYEQYF
CDR3nt: TGTGCCAGCAGCTCCCCCACCGGGCAGGGGTCGGGCTACGAGCAGTACTTC

d_gene: -
v_gene: TRBV7-8
j_gene: TRBJ2-3
abundance: -
CDR3aa: CASSLGGRITDTQYF
CDR3nt: TGTGCCAGCAGCTTAGGTGGCAGGATAACAGATACGCAGTATTTT

d_gene: -
v_gene: TRBV10-2
j_gene: TRBJ1-1
abundance: -
CDR3aa: CASGFGTNTEAFF
CDR3nt: TGCGCCAGCGGATTCGGGACAAACACTGAAGCTTTCTTT

d_gene: -
v_gene: TRBV7-8
j_gene: TRBJ1-4
abundance: -
CDR3aa: CASSLGTATNEKLFF
CDR3nt: TGTGCCAGCAGCTTAGGGACAGCAACTAATGAAAAACTGTTTTTT

d_gene: -
v_gene: TRBV27
j_gene: TRBJ2-3
abundance: -
CDR3aa: CASSPRAGRTDTQYF
CDR3nt: TGTGCCAGCAGTCCCCGGGCAGGGCGGACAGATACGCAGTATTTT

d_gene: TRBD2
v_gene: TRBV19
j_gene: TRBJ2-3
abundance: -
CDR3aa: CASSTLAGAVDTQYF
CDR3nt: TGTGCCAGTAGTACCCTAGCGGGAGCGGTAGATACGCAGTATTTT

d_gene: TRBD2
v_gene: TRBV29-1
j_gene: TRBJ2-1
abundance: -
CDR3aa: CSVGTSGRPGYEQFF
CDR3nt: TGCAGCGTGGGGACTAGCGGGAGGCCAGGGTATGAGCAGTTCTTC

d_gene: -
v_gene: TRBV9
j_gene: TRBJ2-1
abundance: -
CDR3aa: CASSVGFDEQFF
CDR3nt: TGTGCCAGCAGCGTTGGGTTCGATGAGCAGTTCTTC

d_gene: -
v_gene: TRBV30
j_gene: TRBJ2-1
abundance: -
CDR3aa: CAGEPEGSYNEQFF
CDR3nt: TGTGCCGGAGAACCGGAGGGTTCCTACAATGAGCAGTTCTTC

d_gene: -
v_gene: TRBV28
j_gene: TRBJ1-2
abundance: -
CDR3aa: CASSLMAGPQPGYGYTF
CDR3nt: TGTGCCAGCAGTTTAATGGCAGGGCCCCAGCCAGGGTATGGCTACACCTTC

d_gene: TRBD2
v_gene: TRBV9
j_gene: TRBJ2-7
abundance: -
CDR3aa: CASSEGGAYEQYF
CDR3nt: TGTGCCAGCAGCGAGGGAGGGGCCTACGAGCAGTACTTC

d_gene: TRBD2
v_gene: TRBV6-1
j_gene: TRBJ2-1
abundance: -
CDR3aa: CASSPRDYLYNEQFF
CDR3nt: TGTGCCAGCAGTCCCCGGGACTACTTGTACAATGAGCAGTTCTTC

d_gene: TRBD2
v_gene: TRBV7-9
j_gene: TRBJ2-1
abundance: -
CDR3aa: CASSPGLAVPSSYNEQFF
CDR3nt: TGTGCCAGCAGCCCAGGACTAGCGGTCCCTAGCTCCTACAATGAGCAGTTCTTC

d_gene: -
v_gene: TRBV7-9
j_gene: TRBJ2-2
abundance: -
CDR3aa: CASSYLGGTTGELFF
CDR3nt: TGTGCCAGCAGCTACTTAGGGGGGACCACCGGGGAGCTGTTTTTT

d_gene: -
v_gene: TRBV6-5
j_gene: TRBJ2-3
abundance: -
CDR3aa: CASSFQAGDTQYF
CDR3nt: TGTGCCAGCAGCTTCCAGGCGGGAGATACGCAGTATTTT

d_gene: -
v_gene: TRBV4-1
j_gene: TRBJ2-1
abundance: -
CDR3aa: CASSPLTYNEQFF
CDR3nt: TGCGCCAGCAGCCCCCTGACGTACAATGAGCAGTTCTTC

d_gene: TRBD1
v_gene: TRBV28
j_gene: TRBJ1-2
abundance: -
CDR3aa: CALSLHRGYGYTF
CDR3nt: TGTGCCCTTTCCCTTCACAGGGGCTATGGCTACACCTTC

d_gene: -
v_gene: TRBV7-9
j_gene: TRBJ2-2
abundance: -
CDR3aa: CASSLTQGGTGELFF
CDR3nt: TGTGCCAGCAGCTTAACTCAGGGGGGCACCGGGGAGCTGTTTTTT

d_gene: TRBD1
v_gene: TRBV7-9
j_gene: TRBJ1-2
abundance: -
CDR3aa: CASSKWTGVTYGYTF
CDR3nt: TGTGCCAGCAGCAAGTGGACAGGGGTTACCTATGGCTACACCTTC

d_gene: -
v_gene: TRBV7-9
j_gene: TRBJ2-7
abundance: once
CDR3aa: CASSSPATLTYEQYF
CDR3nt: TGTGCCAGCAGTTCCCCGGCCACTCTGACCTACGAGCAGTACTTC

d_gene: TRBD2
v_gene: TRBV7-8
j_gene: TRBJ2-2
abundance: -
CDR3aa: CASSLDAGTSYTGELFF
CDR3nt: TGTGCCAGCAGCTTAGACGCCGGGACTAGTTACACCGGGGAGCTGTTTTTT

d_gene: TRBD2
v_gene: TRBV11-1
j_gene: TRBJ2-7
abundance: -
CDR3aa: CASSAGLAGETYEQYF
CDR3nt: TGTGCCAGCAGCGCGGGACTAGCGGGAGAGACCTACGAGCAGTACTTC

d_gene: -
v_gene: TRBV25-1
j_gene: TRBJ1-1
abundance: once
CDR3aa: CASTPGTVNTEAFF
CDR3nt: TGTGCCAGCACTCCAGGAACGGTTAACACTGAAGCTTTCTTT

d_gene: -
v_gene: TRBV5-1
j_gene: TRBJ1-2
abundance: -
CDR3aa: CASSAADRSGDTF
CDR3nt: TGCGCCAGCAGCGCAGCCGACAGGTCCGGGGACACCTTC

d_gene: -
v_gene: TRBV7-9
j_gene: TRBJ2-7
abundance: -
CDR3aa: CASSLGSTYEQYF
CDR3nt: TGTGCCAGCAGCTTAGGGTCCACCTACGAGCAGTACTTT

d_gene: TRBD1
v_gene: TRBV4-1
j_gene: TRBJ1-1
abundance: -
CDR3aa: CASSHKTGANTEAFF
CDR3nt: TGCGCCAGCAGCCATAAGACAGGGGCGAACACTGAAGCTTTCTTT

d_gene: TRBD2
v_gene: TRBV19
j_gene: TRBJ2-2
abundance: once
CDR3aa: CASRGERGRERNTGELFF
CDR3nt: TGTGCCAGTAGAGGCGAGCGGGGTCGGGAAAGGAACACCGGGGAGCTGTTTTTT

d_gene: TRBD1
v_gene: TRBV7-9
j_gene: TRBJ2-4
abundance: -
CDR3aa: CASSGTGTGVTRAKNIQYF
CDR3nt: TGTGCCAGCAGCGGGACCGGGACAGGTGTTACGAGAGCCAAAAACATTCAGTACTTC

d_gene: TRBD1
v_gene: TRBV30
j_gene: TRBJ2-7
abundance: -
CDR3aa: CAWRDRGLNEQYF
CDR3nt: TGTGCCTGGAGAGACAGGGGGCTCAACGAGCAGTACTTC

d_gene: -
v_gene: TRBV28
j_gene: TRBJ2-1
abundance: -
CDR3aa: CASSLVDFNEQFF
CDR3nt: TGTGCCAGCAGTTTAGTTGATTTCAATGAGCAGTTCTTC

d_gene: -
v_gene: TRBV7-7
j_gene: TRBJ2-1
abundance: -
CDR3aa: CASSPGLSLVDEQFF
CDR3nt: TGTGCCAGCAGCCCTGGACTGAGCTTAGTGGATGAGCAGTTCTTC

d_gene: TRBD1
v_gene: TRBV6-6
j_gene: TRBJ2-2
abundance: -
CDR3aa: CASSYSGGRTGELFF
CDR3nt: TGTGCCAGCAGTTACTCAGGGGGCCGGACCGGGGAGCTGTTTTTT

d_gene: -
v_gene: TRBV5-1
j_gene: TRBJ2-7
abundance: -
CDR3aa: CASSLEWGTYEQYF
CDR3nt: TGCGCCAGCAGCTTGGAATGGGGAACCTACGAGCAGTACTTC

d_gene: -
v_gene: TRBV18
j_gene: TRBJ2-2
abundance: -
CDR3aa: CASSPLLAIAVELFF
CDR3nt: TGTGCCAGCTCCCCCCTTCTGGCTATCGCGGTGGAGCTGTTTTTT

d_gene: -
v_gene: TRBV7-3
j_gene: TRBJ2-7
abundance: -
CDR3aa: CASSEDKGVEQYF
CDR3nt: TGTGCCAGCAGTGAAGATAAGGGAGTCGAGCAGTACTTC

d_gene: TRBD1
v_gene: TRBV7-8
j_gene: TRBJ2-7
abundance: -
CDR3aa: CASSFTDRVPTYEQYF
CDR3nt: TGTGCCAGCAGCTTCACCGACAGGGTACCTACCTACGAGCAGTACTTC

d_gene: -
v_gene: TRBV29-1
j_gene: TRBJ2-7
abundance: -
CDR3aa: CSGITGDLNEQYF
CDR3nt: TGCAGCGGGATTACAGGGGACTTAAACGAGCAGTACTTC

d_gene: -
v_gene: TRBV19
j_gene: TRBJ2-6
abundance: -
CDR3aa: CASRRGYPGANVLTF
CDR3nt: TGTGCCAGCCGGAGAGGTTACCCTGGGGCCAACGTCCTGACTTTC